These 7 T cell receptor beta chains originate from one sample sequenced in a study of cytomegalovirus exposure and HLA in healthy donors. Primers included in the PCR were 60 Vbeta and 13 Jbeta primers. TCRdb keeps only in-frame clones here, not all; method: immunoSEQ multiplex PCR. Altogether over 100,000 clones are present, around 84% being singletons, with the ten largest covering roughly 20%. Sequenced input: PBMCs. The source is a man younger than 45 in good health and CMV-seropositive.

V usage is TRBV2 and J usage is TRBJ2-5; TRBD1 agrees at 7 bases. Near its end, the DNA agrees better with TRBJ2-7, so the J call may be wrong. Germline assignment: CDR1 SNHLY and CDR2 FYNNEI. The CDR3 sequence is 15 residues long. Here the CDR3 DNA reads TGTGCCAGCAGTGACGGCTTCGGGACAGACTACGAGCAGTACTTC. This encodes CASSDGFGTDYEQYF.

V usage is TRBV29-1 and J usage is TRBJ1-5, with TRBD1 matching 12 bases. The CDR3 spans 17 residues. Trimming removed 4 bases from V and 5 bases from J; junction bases left unmatched: 12. Looked up from germline, CDR1 is SQVTM and CDR2 is ANQGSEA. CDR3: CSVAGTGGLPRYQPQHF. CDR3 nucleotides: TGCAGCGTTGCCGGGACAGGGGGCCTACCAAGGTATCAGCCCCAGCATTTT.

The chain links TRBV27 to TRBJ1-2; no clear D. Trimming left V 2 bases short and J 4 bases short, with 11 bases between. CDR1 is MNHEY and CDR2 is SMNVEV in the germline V gene (reference sequence). The CDR3 extends over 14 amino acids. The CDR3 region has the DNA TGTGCCAGCAGTTTACTAGCAGGACCCTATGGCTACACCTTC. Translation: CASSLLAGPYGYTF.

The chain uses TRBV2 and TRBJ1-4, with TRBD1 identical over 10 bases. The CDR3 has 19 residues. CDR1 SNHLY and CDR2 FYNNEI come from the germline V gene. V trimming: 5 bases; J trimming: 8 bases; junction bases outside the gene matches: 20. The CDR3 DNA sequence: TGTGCCAGCAGTCCCCGAAGGGGGGGACAGGGGATCGTGCAGGAAAAACTGTTTTTT. Translation gives CASSPRRGGQGIVQEKLFF.

This clone was counted between two and nine times. The gene calls are TRBV4-1 and TRBJ2-3; D is undetermined. This CDR3 is built from 17 residues. Trimming took 0 bases from V and 0 from J, leaving 13 bases between them. Germline CDR1 MGHRA, CDR2 YSYEKL. The CDR3 DNA is TGCGCCAGCAGCCAAGATCGAAGCAGGTCTAGCACAGATACGCAGTATTTT. This encodes CASSQDRSRSSTDTQYF.

The chain carries TRBV9 and TRBJ2-3; 13 positions match TRBD2. This CDR3 has 20 amino acids. Losses at the gene ends were 0 bases for V and 7 bases for J; bases not matched to a gene: 17. CDR1 is SGDLS, CDR2 YYNGEE, per germline. DNA for the CDR3: TGTGCCAGCAGCGTAGGTCGGATCCGTATTGGACTAGCGGGGGTGAATACGCAGTATTTT. As protein: CASSVGRIRIGLAGVNTQYF.

The V gene is TRBV19, the J gene TRBJ1-5; tentative D call: TRBD1 (6 bases). Trimming pared 6 bases from V and 5 bases from J, leaving 20 bases between. There are 16 residues in the CDR3. Germline CDR1 LNHDA, CDR2 SQIVND (reference sequence). Here the CDR3 DNA reads TGTGCCAGTAGGTTGGCGGGCAGGGGCCGGGATCAGCCCCAGCATTTT. It codes for CASRLAGRGRDQPQHF. Variable domain in full (rest from reference TRBV19 and TRBJ1-5): DGGITQSPKYLFRKEGQNVTLSCEQNLNHDAMYWYRQDPGQGLRLIYYSQIVNDFQKGDIAEGYSVSREKKESFPLTVTSAQKNPTAFYLCASRLAGRGRDQPQHFGDGTRLSIL.